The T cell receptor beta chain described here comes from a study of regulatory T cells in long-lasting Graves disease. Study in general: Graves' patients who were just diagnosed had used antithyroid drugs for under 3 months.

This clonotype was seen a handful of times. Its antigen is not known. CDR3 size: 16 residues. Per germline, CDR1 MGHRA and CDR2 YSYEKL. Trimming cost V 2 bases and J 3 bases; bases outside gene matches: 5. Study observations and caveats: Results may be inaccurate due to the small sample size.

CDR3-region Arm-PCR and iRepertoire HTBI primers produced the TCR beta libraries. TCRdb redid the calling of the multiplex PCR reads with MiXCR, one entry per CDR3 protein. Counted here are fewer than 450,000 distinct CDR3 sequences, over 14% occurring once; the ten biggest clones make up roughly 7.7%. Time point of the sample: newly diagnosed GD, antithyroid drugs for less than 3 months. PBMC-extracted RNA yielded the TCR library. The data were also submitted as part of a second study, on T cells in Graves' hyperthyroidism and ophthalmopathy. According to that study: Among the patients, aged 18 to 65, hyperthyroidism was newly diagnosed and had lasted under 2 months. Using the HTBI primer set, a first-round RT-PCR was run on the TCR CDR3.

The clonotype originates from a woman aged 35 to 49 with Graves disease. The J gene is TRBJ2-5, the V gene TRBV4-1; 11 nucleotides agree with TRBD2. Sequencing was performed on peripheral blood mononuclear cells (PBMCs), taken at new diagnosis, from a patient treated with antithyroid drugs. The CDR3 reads CASSQFPGLAEETQYF. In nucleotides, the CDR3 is TGCGCCAGCAGCCAATTTCCGGGACTAGCGGAAGAGACCCAGTACTTC.